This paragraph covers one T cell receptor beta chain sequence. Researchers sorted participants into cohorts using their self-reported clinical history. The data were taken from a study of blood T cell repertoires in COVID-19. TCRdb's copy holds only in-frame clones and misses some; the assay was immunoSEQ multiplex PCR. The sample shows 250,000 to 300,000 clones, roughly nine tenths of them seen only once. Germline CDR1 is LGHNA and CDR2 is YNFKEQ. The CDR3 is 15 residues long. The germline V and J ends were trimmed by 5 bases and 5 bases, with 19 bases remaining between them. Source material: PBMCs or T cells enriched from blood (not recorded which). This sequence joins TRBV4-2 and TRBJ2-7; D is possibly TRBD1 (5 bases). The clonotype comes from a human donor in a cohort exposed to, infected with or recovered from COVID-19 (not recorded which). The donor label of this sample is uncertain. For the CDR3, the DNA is TGTGCCAGCAGCACGAGGCCCTCTACAGGCAACGAGCAGTACTTC. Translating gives CASSTRPSTGNEQYF.